This passage covers 18 T cell receptor beta chains from one sample sequenced in a study of blood T cell repertoires in COVID-19. Using immunoSEQ multiplex PCR, the repertoire was profiled, and TCRdb retains in-frame clones only, with some absent. The data contain 90,000 to 120,000 clones, more than 70% of them singletons. The sequenced sample was peripheral blood. These receptors were collected from a man in his fifties or sixties with active or convalescent COVID-19.

For the CDR3, the DNA is TGTGCCAGCAGTTACGCCCCGGGGTTTAGCACTGAAGCTTTCTTT. It is translated as CASSYAPGFSTEAFF. The chain uses TRBV6-5 and TRBJ1-1; no clear D. The CDR3 length is 15 residues. Looked up from germline, CDR1 is MNHEY and CDR2 is SVGAGI. The V end was cut by 2 bases, the J end by 4 bases, with 14 bases between.

This chain joins TRBV10-3 and TRBJ1-5; D is unclear. The CDR3 contains 12 residues. V was clipped by 11 bases and J by 1 base, with 9 bases between them. The V gene's germline CDR1 is ENHRY and CDR2 SYGVKD. CDR3 protein: CAASGSNQPQHF. CDR3 bases: TGTGCCGCTAGCGGGAGCAATCAGCCCCAGCATTTT.

DNA for the CDR3: TGTGCCAGCTCAGACAGGGAATATCGATATGGCTACACCTTC. Protein: CASSDREYRYGYTF. The chain has TRBV19 and TRBJ1-2, with TRBD1 matching 7 bases. This CDR3 region has 14 residues. V shed 9 bases and J 5 bases; nucleotides not matched to a gene: 12. Germline V gene sequence: CDR1 LNHDA, CDR2 SQIVND (reference sequence).

In DNA, the CDR3 is TGTGCCACCAGGGGCGGGACAGGGCCTCTCAATGAGCAGTTCTTC. This codes for CATRGGTGPLNEQFF. The genes are TRBV24-1 and TRBJ2-1; 9 bases are shared with TRBD1. CDR3 length: 15 amino acids. Germline assignment: CDR1 KGHDR and CDR2 SFDVKD. V was pared by 7 bases and J by 6 bases, with 9 bases of the junction left unmatched.

The gene calls are TRBV7-9 and TRBJ2-3; D is undetermined. The CDR3 loop spans 17 amino acids. The V gene's germline CDR1 is SEHNR and CDR2 FQNEAQ (reference sequence). Between the trimmed V and J ends, which lost 6 bases and 0 bases, there was a span of 19 bases. CDR3 DNA: TGTGCCAGCAGTCAAATGGTGGGCCTAACTAGCACAGATACGCAGTATTTT. Protein: CASSQMVGLTSTDTQYF.

The chain couples TRBV5-8 to TRBJ2-7, with 7 bases that match TRBD2. J gave up 2 bases and V 3 bases, and 5 bases lay outside the gene matches. Germline values: CDR1 SGHTS, CDR2 YDEGEE. The CDR3 extends over 14 amino acids. CDR3 region: CASSSGTNTYEQYF. The CDR3 coding sequence is TGTGCCAGCAGCTCCGGGACTAATACCTACGAGCAGTACTTC.

This chain uses TRBV24-1 with TRBJ2-3; a weak D match, TRBD2 (5 bases). Germline V gene data show CDR1 as KGHDR and CDR2 as SFDVKD. The CDR3 is 14 residues long. V lost 6 bases, J lost 1 base, and 10 bases lay in between. CDR3 protein: CATSRGSGTDTQYF. DNA for the CDR3: TGTGCCACCAGTCGGGGATCTGGCACAGATACGCAGTATTTT.

This clone was seen once. CDR3 region: CASSLEPQVVKLFF. The DNA for the CDR3 is TGCGCCAGCAGCTTGGAACCCCAGGTTGTGAAACTGTTTTTT. The chain has TRBV5-1 and TRBJ1-4; D is unclear. V lost 0 bases, J lost 11 bases, and 14 bases lay in between. This CDR3 spans 14 amino acids. Per germline, CDR1 SGHRS and CDR2 YFSETQ. Looking up the rest from reference TRBV5-1 and TRBJ1-4 gives the full variable domain: KAGVTQTPRYLIKTRGQQVTLSCSPISGHRSVSWYQQTPGQGLQFLFEYFSETQRNKGNFPGRFSGRQFSNSRSEMNVSTLELGDSALYLCASSLEPQVVKLFFGSGTQLSVL.

Here the CDR3 DNA reads TGTGCCAGCAGTGAGTCAAGGGGTTTCTACAATGAGCAGTTCTTC. Its protein product is CASSESRGFYNEQFF. V and J are TRBV6-4 and TRBJ2-1; weak D call: TRBD1 (5 bases). With 3 bases removed from V and 3 bases from J, the gap between germline ends came to 12 bases. Germline V gene sequence: CDR1 MRHNA, CDR2 SNTAGT. The CDR3 length is 15 residues.

This clone was observed a handful of times. The J gene is TRBJ2-1, the V gene TRBV18, with 7 bases lining up with TRBD2. The CDR3 runs to 11 residues. V lost 6 bases and J lost 14; bases outside the gene matches: 7. The germline V gene encodes CDR1 KGHSH and CDR2 LQKENI. CDR3: CASSPGTNKFF. The CDR3 DNA reads as TGTGCCAGCTCTCCCGGGACTAATAAGTTCTTC.

This clone appeared once. This chain links TRBV7-9 with TRBJ2-7; TRBD1 matches at 10 bases. Trimming cost V 5 bases and J 3 bases; bases outside gene matches: 7. This CDR3 comprises 15 residues. Germline V gene data show CDR1 as SEHNR and CDR2 as FQNEAQ (reference sequence). The CDR3 region has the DNA TGTGCCAGCAGCCAACCCCGGGACAGGGGCTACGAGCAGTACTTC. Amino acid sequence: CASSQPRDRGYEQYF.

The chain carries TRBV6-5 and TRBJ1-1; the D gene is possibly TRBD1 (6 bases). Per germline, CDR1 MNHEY and CDR2 SVGAGI. The CDR3 is made up of 14 amino acids. Deletions cut 6 bases from V and 0 bases from J, with 11 bases between. The chain's CDR3 is CASRSGQMNTEAFF. DNA of the CDR3: TGTGCCAGCAGATCTGGACAGATGAACACTGAAGCTTTCTTT.

The J gene is TRBJ1-2, the V gene TRBV6-5, with D maybe TRBD1 (5 bases). The CDR3 is 13 amino acids. Germline V gene lookup returns CDR1 MNHEY and CDR2 SVGAGI. V lost 3 bases and J 7 bases, leaving 12 bases between the germline ends. In DNA, the CDR3 is TGTGCCAGCAGTTATATGGGGGGTAGTGGCTACACCTTC. It encodes CASSYMGGSGYTF.

The V and J genes are TRBV19 and TRBJ1-5; TRBD1 is a possible D gene (5 bases). Germline V gene data show CDR1 as LNHDA and CDR2 as SQIVND (reference sequence). Trimming took off 3 bases at V and 2 bases at J, with 11 bases between the two ends. There are 15 residues in the CDR3. CDR3 protein: CASSIQGRGNQPQHF. For the CDR3, the DNA is TGTGCCAGTAGTATTCAGGGAAGGGGCAATCAGCCCCAGCATTTT.

The chain combines TRBV27 with TRBJ2-1, with 11 positions matching TRBD2. In germline, CDR1 is MNHEY, CDR2 SMNVEV (reference sequence). The CDR3 is made up of 17 amino acids. The junction had 11 bases not matched to a gene; V was cut back by 7 bases and J by 3 bases. The CDR3 region is CASNLYGGLADYNEQFF. The DNA for the CDR3 is TGTGCCAGCAATCTTTATGGGGGACTAGCGGACTACAATGAGCAGTTCTTC.

The V call is TRBV21-1, the J call TRBJ1-4; TRBD1, the D gene given by the table, was not confirmed from the DNA. TRBV21-1 is an annotated pseudogene. This CDR3 spans 24 amino acids. The CDR3 DNA is TGTGCCAGCAGCAAACATCGGGGCCTCAGGGGGCCTCTAAGGGGGTTTCCAACTAATGAAAAACTGTTTTTT. This sequence encodes CASSKHRGLRGPLRGFPTNEKLFF.

The chain joins TRBV7-6 to TRBJ1-4; D not certain. Looked up from germline, CDR1 is SGHVS and CDR2 is FNYEAQ. CDR3 length equals 15 residues. V lost 5 bases and J 0 bases, leaving 10 bases between the germline ends. DNA for the CDR3: TGTGCCAGCAGCCCGGGATTTGCAACTAATGAAAAACTGTTTTTT. Protein sequence: CASSPGFATNEKLFF. Supplemented by reference TRBV7-6 and TRBJ1-4, the full variable domain reads GAGVSQSPRYKVTKRGQDVALRCDPISGHVSLYWYRQALGQGPEFLTYFNYEAQQDKSGLPNDRFSAERPEGSISTLTIQRTEQRDSAMYRCASSPGFATNEKLFFGSGTQLSVL.

This CDR3 reads CASSISLAGVYEQYF. The CDR3 bases are TGTGCCAGTAGTATATCACTAGCGGGAGTATACGAGCAGTACTTC. The chain recombines TRBV19 with TRBJ2-7; TRBD2 matches at 11 bases. The CDR3 has 15 amino acids. After removal of 2 bases from V and 4 bases from J, the junction contained 4 bases not matched to a gene. Germline V gene data show CDR1 as LNHDA and CDR2 as SQIVND (reference sequence).